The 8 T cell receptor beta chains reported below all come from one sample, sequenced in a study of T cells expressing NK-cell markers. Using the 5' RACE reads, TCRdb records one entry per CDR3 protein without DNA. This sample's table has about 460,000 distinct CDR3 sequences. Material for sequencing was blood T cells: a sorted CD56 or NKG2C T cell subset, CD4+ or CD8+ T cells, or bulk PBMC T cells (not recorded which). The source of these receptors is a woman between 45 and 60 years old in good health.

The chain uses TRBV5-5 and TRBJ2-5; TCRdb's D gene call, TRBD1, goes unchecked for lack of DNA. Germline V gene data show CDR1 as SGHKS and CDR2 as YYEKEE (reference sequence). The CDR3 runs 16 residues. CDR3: CASSFLRTATQETQYF.

The CDR3 spells CSVVSGYGYTF. The rearrangement links TRBV29-1 to TRBJ1-2; the D call from TCRdb, TRBD1, cannot be confirmed without DNA. The CDR3 is 11 amino acids. CDR1 and CDR2 from the germline V gene are SQVTM and ANQGSEA.

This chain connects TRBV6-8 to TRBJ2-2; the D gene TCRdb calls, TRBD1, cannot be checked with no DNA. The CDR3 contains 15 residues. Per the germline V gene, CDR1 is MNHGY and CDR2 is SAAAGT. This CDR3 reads CASSNRTENTGELFF.

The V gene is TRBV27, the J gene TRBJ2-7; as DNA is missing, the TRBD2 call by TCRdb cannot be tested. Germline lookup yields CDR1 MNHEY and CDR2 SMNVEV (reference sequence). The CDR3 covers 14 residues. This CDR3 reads CASRPFSGSYEQYF.

The chain's CDR3 is CSVTKAGGPQETQYF. The chain couples TRBV29-1 to TRBJ2-5; the TCRdb call, TRBD1, lacks DNA for checking. This CDR3 has 15 residues. The germline CDR1 and CDR2 sequences are SQVTM and ANQGSEA.

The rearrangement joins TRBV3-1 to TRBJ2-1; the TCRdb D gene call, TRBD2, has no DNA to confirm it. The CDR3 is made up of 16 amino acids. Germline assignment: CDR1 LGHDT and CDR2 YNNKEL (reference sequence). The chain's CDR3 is CASSQDRLAGNNEQFF.

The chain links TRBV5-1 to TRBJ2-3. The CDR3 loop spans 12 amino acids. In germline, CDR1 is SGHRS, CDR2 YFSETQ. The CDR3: CASRAYSDTQYF.

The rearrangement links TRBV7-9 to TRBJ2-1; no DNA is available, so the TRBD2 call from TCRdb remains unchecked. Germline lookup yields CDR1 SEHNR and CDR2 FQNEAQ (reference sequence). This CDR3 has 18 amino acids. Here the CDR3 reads CASSLAVRRELGYNEQFF.